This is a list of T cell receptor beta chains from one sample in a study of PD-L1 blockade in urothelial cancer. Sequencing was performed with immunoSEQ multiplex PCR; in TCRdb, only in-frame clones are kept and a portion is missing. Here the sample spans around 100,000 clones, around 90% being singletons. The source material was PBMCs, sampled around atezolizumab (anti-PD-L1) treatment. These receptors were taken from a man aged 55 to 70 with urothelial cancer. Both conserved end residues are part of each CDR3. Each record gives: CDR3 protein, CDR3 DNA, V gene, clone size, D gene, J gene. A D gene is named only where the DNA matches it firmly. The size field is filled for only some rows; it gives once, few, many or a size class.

CDR3aa: CASSFGRGMGGITQYF
CDR3nt: TGTGCCAGCAGCTTCGGGAGGGGGATGGGGGGTATCACGCAGTATTTT
v_gene: TRBV11-2
abundance: once
d_gene: TRBD2
j_gene: TRBJ2-3

CDR3aa: CASRAGDSYNEQFF
CDR3nt: TGTGCCAGCAGAGCGGGGGACTCCTACAATGAGCAGTTCTTC
v_gene: TRBV6-5
abundance: NA
d_gene: TRBD2
j_gene: TRBJ2-1

CDR3aa: CASSQNRPSGNTIYF
CDR3nt: TGTGCCAGCAGCCAAAACAGACCCTCTGGAAACACCATATATTTT
v_gene: TRBV16
abundance: NA
d_gene: NA
j_gene: TRBJ1-3

CDR3aa: CASSHPGQGYGYTF
CDR3nt: TGCGCCAGCAGCCATCCGGGACAGGGCTATGGCTACACCTTC
v_gene: TRBV4-3
abundance: NA
d_gene: TRBD1
j_gene: TRBJ1-2

CDR3aa: CASSPGQGGTGELFF
CDR3nt: TGTGCCAGCAGTCCGGGACAGGGAGGTACCGGGGAGCTGTTTTTT
v_gene: TRBV2
abundance: NA
d_gene: TRBD1
j_gene: TRBJ2-2

CDR3aa: CATRGGWAQETQYF
CDR3nt: TGTGCCACTCGCGGGGGTTGGGCCCAAGAGACCCAGTACTTC
v_gene: TRBV6-5
abundance: NA
d_gene: TRBD2
j_gene: TRBJ2-5

CDR3aa: CASSLGTGVYEQYF
CDR3nt: TGTGCCAGCAGCTTAGGGACAGGGGTCTACGAGCAGTACTTC
v_gene: TRBV11-2
abundance: NA
d_gene: TRBD1
j_gene: TRBJ2-7

CDR3aa: CASSYPGTGFGEQFF
CDR3nt: TGTGCCAGCAGTTACCCCGGGACAGGGTTTGGTGAGCAGTTCTTC
v_gene: TRBV6-5
abundance: NA
d_gene: TRBD1
j_gene: TRBJ2-1

CDR3aa: CASSLLIGRTEQFF
CDR3nt: TGTGCCAGCAGTTTATTGATTGGTAGAACCGAGCAGTTCTTC
v_gene: TRBV27
abundance: NA
d_gene: NA
j_gene: TRBJ2-1

CDR3aa: CASKGTGGVFYGYTF
CDR3nt: TGTGCCAGCAAAGGGACAGGGGGCGTTTTCTATGGCTACACCTTC
v_gene: TRBV6-1
abundance: NA
d_gene: TRBD1
j_gene: TRBJ1-2

CDR3aa: CASSLGGSNYGYTF
CDR3nt: TGTGCCAGCAGCTTGGGGGGGAGTAACTATGGCTACACCTTC
v_gene: TRBV7-2
abundance: NA
d_gene: NA
j_gene: TRBJ1-2

CDR3aa: CASSGRDRVPNTEAFF
CDR3nt: TGTGCCAGCAGCGGTAGGGACAGGGTCCCGAACACTGAAGCTTTCTTT
v_gene: TRBV9
abundance: NA
d_gene: TRBD1
j_gene: TRBJ1-1

CDR3aa: CASSLTRQAGELFF
CDR3nt: TGTGCCAGCAGCTTAACCCGGCAGGCCGGGGAGCTGTTTTTT
v_gene: TRBV7-3
abundance: once
d_gene: NA
j_gene: TRBJ2-2

CDR3aa: CASSPPRTAFQNYGYTF
CDR3nt: TGTGCCAGCAGCCCGCCCCGGACAGCCTTTCAAAACTATGGCTACACCTTC
v_gene: TRBV7-9
abundance: NA
d_gene: NA
j_gene: TRBJ1-2

CDR3aa: CASSEGGGYGYTF
CDR3nt: TGTGCCAGCAGCGAGGGAGGCGGCTATGGCTACACCTTC
v_gene: TRBV11-3
abundance: NA
d_gene: NA
j_gene: TRBJ1-2

CDR3aa: CASGLVTQAFF
CDR3nt: TGTGCTAGTGGTTTGGTAACTCAAGCTTTCTTT
v_gene: TRBV12-5
abundance: NA
d_gene: NA
j_gene: TRBJ1-1

CDR3aa: CASSLEPVRPYGYTF
CDR3nt: TGTGCCAGCAGCTTGGAGCCGGTCCGCCCCTATGGCTACACCTTC
v_gene: TRBV5-6
abundance: NA
d_gene: NA
j_gene: TRBJ1-2

CDR3aa: CASSLRAGEHAGELFF
CDR3nt: TGTGCCAGCAGCCTCAGGGCGGGAGAGCATGCCGGGGAGCTGTTTTTT
v_gene: TRBV9
abundance: NA
d_gene: TRBD2
j_gene: TRBJ2-2

CDR3aa: CASSVEGERTSTDTQYF
CDR3nt: TGTGCCAGCAGCGTAGAGGGGGAGCGGACTAGCACAGATACGCAGTATTTT
v_gene: TRBV9
abundance: NA
d_gene: NA
j_gene: TRBJ2-3

CDR3aa: CASSLPQDRGYTF
CDR3nt: TGTGCCAGCAGCTTGCCCCAGGACAGGGGCTACACCTTC
v_gene: TRBV7-9
abundance: NA
d_gene: TRBD1
j_gene: TRBJ1-2

CDR3aa: CASSPRDDSSHNYGYTF
CDR3nt: TGCGCCAGCAGCCCGCGGGATGACAGCTCCCATAACTATGGCTACACCTTC
v_gene: TRBV4-1
abundance: NA
d_gene: NA
j_gene: TRBJ1-2

CDR3aa: CASRLDRGIGYEQYF
CDR3nt: TGTGCCAGCAGATTAGACAGGGGAATAGGCTACGAGCAGTACTTC
v_gene: TRBV7-8
abundance: NA
d_gene: TRBD1
j_gene: TRBJ2-7

CDR3aa: CASSRQGGNTEAFF
CDR3nt: TGTGCCAGCAGCCGACAGGGGGGGAACACTGAAGCTTTCTTT
v_gene: TRBV6-5
abundance: NA
d_gene: TRBD1
j_gene: TRBJ1-1

CDR3aa: CASIDLNTGELFF
CDR3nt: TGCGCCAGCATTGACTTAAACACCGGGGAGCTGTTTTTT
v_gene: TRBV5-1
abundance: NA
d_gene: NA
j_gene: TRBJ2-2

CDR3aa: CASSGTYNEQFF
CDR3nt: TGTGCCAGCAGCGGGACCTACAATGAGCAGTTCTTC
v_gene: TRBV27
abundance: once
d_gene: NA
j_gene: TRBJ2-1

CDR3aa: CASSHRSEQYF
CDR3nt: TGTGCCAGCAGTCACCGGAGCGAGCAGTACTTC
v_gene: TRBV28
abundance: NA
d_gene: NA
j_gene: TRBJ2-7

CDR3aa: CASSETDTSSGNTIYF
CDR3nt: TGTGCCAGCAGTGAAACAGATACCAGCTCTGGAAACACCATATATTTT
v_gene: TRBV2
abundance: NA
d_gene: NA
j_gene: TRBJ1-3

CDR3aa: CASSLNRQETQYF
CDR3nt: TGTGCCAGCAGCTTGAACAGACAGGAGACCCAGTACTTC
v_gene: TRBV11-3
abundance: NA
d_gene: NA
j_gene: TRBJ2-5

CDR3aa: CASSFGGEKTQYF
CDR3nt: TGTGCCAGCAGCTTCGGGGGTGAAAAGACCCAGTACTTC
v_gene: TRBV5-5
abundance: few
d_gene: NA
j_gene: TRBJ2-5

CDR3aa: CASSLTAGTGESEAFF
CDR3nt: TGTGCCAGCAGCCTAACCGCCGGGACAGGGGAATCTGAAGCTTTCTTT
v_gene: TRBV11-3
abundance: NA
d_gene: TRBD1
j_gene: TRBJ1-1

CDR3aa: CASSPGLAGDYDTQYF
CDR3nt: TGCGCCAGCAGCCCGGGACTAGCGGGAGATTATGATACGCAGTATTTT
v_gene: TRBV5-1
abundance: NA
d_gene: TRBD2
j_gene: TRBJ2-3

CDR3aa: CASSPTRGTEAFF
CDR3nt: TGTGCCAGCAGCCCGACCCGGGGCACTGAAGCTTTCTTT
v_gene: TRBV11-1
abundance: NA
d_gene: NA
j_gene: TRBJ1-1

CDR3aa: CASSPTGASSYEQYF
CDR3nt: TGTGCCAGCAGCCCCACAGGGGCCAGCTCCTACGAGCAGTACTTC
v_gene: TRBV7-8
abundance: NA
d_gene: TRBD1
j_gene: TRBJ2-7

CDR3aa: CASSSDTGVRGYTF
CDR3nt: TGTGCCAGCAGCTCAGACACAGGGGTACGTGGCTACACCTTC
v_gene: TRBV6-5
abundance: NA
d_gene: TRBD1
j_gene: TRBJ1-2

CDR3aa: CASSLRGEQFF
CDR3nt: TGTGCCAGCAGTTTAAGGGGTGAGCAGTTCTTC
v_gene: TRBV28
abundance: NA
d_gene: NA
j_gene: TRBJ2-1

CDR3aa: CAWSGHKYNQPQHF
CDR3nt: TGTGCCTGGAGTGGCCACAAATACAATCAGCCCCAGCATTTT
v_gene: TRBV30
abundance: few
d_gene: NA
j_gene: TRBJ1-5

CDR3aa: CASSEYLRGEKLFF
CDR3nt: TGTGCCAGCAGTGAATACCTCAGAGGAGAAAAACTGTTTTTT
v_gene: TRBV2
abundance: NA
d_gene: NA
j_gene: TRBJ1-4

CDR3aa: CASSLLGGHQPQHF
CDR3nt: TGTGCCAGCAGTTTACTAGGAGGGCATCAGCCCCAGCATTTT
v_gene: TRBV27
abundance: NA
d_gene: NA
j_gene: TRBJ1-5

CDR3aa: CASTPGGSLLDGYTF
CDR3nt: TGTGCCAGCACGCCCGGAGGCAGTCTGCTCGATGGCTACACCTTC
v_gene: TRBV6-5
abundance: NA
d_gene: NA
j_gene: TRBJ1-2

CDR3aa: CASSEGWLSNEQFF
CDR3nt: TGTGCCAGCAGTGAAGGGTGGCTCTCCAATGAGCAGTTCTTC
v_gene: TRBV2
abundance: NA
d_gene: NA
j_gene: TRBJ2-1

CDR3aa: CASSLTTNYGYTF
CDR3nt: TGTGCCAGCAGCCTAACTACTAACTATGGCTACACCTTC
v_gene: TRBV28
abundance: NA
d_gene: NA
j_gene: TRBJ1-2

CDR3aa: CSARDNEQFF
CDR3nt: TGCAGTGCGAGGGACAATGAGCAGTTCTTC
v_gene: TRBV20-1
abundance: NA
d_gene: NA
j_gene: TRBJ2-1

CDR3aa: CASSFRQAPGNEQFF
CDR3nt: TGTGCCAGCAGCTTTCGACAGGCCCCCGGCAATGAGCAGTTCTTC
v_gene: TRBV7-2
abundance: NA
d_gene: NA
j_gene: TRBJ2-1

CDR3aa: CASSAPWGAGEQATQYF
CDR3nt: TGTGCCAGCAGCGCCCCTTGGGGGGCGGGGGAGCAGGCGACCCAGTACTTC
v_gene: TRBV2
abundance: NA
d_gene: NA
j_gene: TRBJ2-5

CDR3aa: CASSENTGDQPQHF
CDR3nt: TGTGCCAGCAGTGAAAACACAGGGGATCAGCCCCAGCATTTT
v_gene: TRBV6-1
abundance: NA
d_gene: TRBD1
j_gene: TRBJ1-5

CDR3aa: CASSSTLAGSSSYEQYF
CDR3nt: TGCGCCAGCAGCTCAACGCTGGCAGGGTCGAGCTCCTACGAGCAGTACTTC
v_gene: TRBV5-1
abundance: NA
d_gene: NA
j_gene: TRBJ2-7

CDR3aa: CASSAGQGGYEQYF
CDR3nt: TGTGCCAGCAGCGCGGGACAGGGGGGGTACGAGCAGTACTTC
v_gene: TRBV4-2
abundance: NA
d_gene: TRBD1
j_gene: TRBJ2-7

CDR3aa: CASSPGLVSASGTQYF
CDR3nt: TGTGCCAGCAGCCCCGGACTAGTTTCGGCCTCCGGTACGCAGTATTTT
v_gene: TRBV11-2
abundance: NA
d_gene: TRBD2
j_gene: TRBJ2-3

CDR3aa: CASSTWANTEAFF
CDR3nt: TGTGCCAGCAGTACCTGGGCGAACACTGAAGCTTTCTTT
v_gene: TRBV6-5
abundance: NA
d_gene: NA
j_gene: TRBJ1-1

CDR3aa: CASSQDMAEETQYF
CDR3nt: TGTGCCAGCAGCCAAGATATGGCGGAAGAGACCCAGTACTTC
v_gene: TRBV4-2
abundance: NA
d_gene: NA
j_gene: TRBJ2-5

CDR3aa: CASSYSWTGLTQYF
CDR3nt: TGTGCCAGCAGTTACTCCTGGACAGGGTTGACCCAGTACTTC
v_gene: TRBV6-5
abundance: NA
d_gene: TRBD1
j_gene: TRBJ2-5

CDR3aa: CASSAGTGPQETQYF
CDR3nt: TGCGCCAGCAGCGCCGGGACAGGCCCCCAAGAGACCCAGTACTTC
v_gene: TRBV5-1
abundance: NA
d_gene: TRBD1
j_gene: TRBJ2-5

CDR3aa: CASSLEGDNQPQHF
CDR3nt: TGTGCCAGCAGCTTAGAGGGGGACAATCAGCCCCAGCATTTT
v_gene: TRBV7-9
abundance: few
d_gene: NA
j_gene: TRBJ1-5

CDR3aa: CASSQDFRTEGETQYF
CDR3nt: TGCGCCAGCAGCCAAGATTTCAGGACAGAAGGGGAGACCCAGTACTTC
v_gene: TRBV4-3
abundance: NA
d_gene: NA
j_gene: TRBJ2-5

CDR3aa: CASSLAISTDTQYF
CDR3nt: TGTGCCAGCAGCTTAGCAATAAGCACAGATACGCAGTATTTT
v_gene: TRBV7-9
abundance: many
d_gene: NA
j_gene: TRBJ2-3